This T cell receptor (beta chain) was recovered during a study of blood T cell repertoires in COVID-19. At the level of the study: Acute-phase and convalescent COVID-19 samples originated in the United States, Italy and Spain. The cDNA or gDNA used as material had been derived from T cells, B-cell-depleted T cells, or PBMCs.

V lost 5 bases and J lost 2; bases outside the gene matches: 14. The CDR3 contains 17 residues. Germline assignment: CDR1 LNHDA and CDR2 SQIVND (reference sequence). As processed by the authors: Nucleated cell counts were estimated from reference gene primer amplification. Profiled with immunoSEQ multiplex PCR; TCRdb holds only in-frame clones, not every one. V, J and clone size are those of that table, while D and trimming were read from the DNA. The data show hundreds of thousands of clones, approximately 91% seen once. Sequencing used PBMCs or T cells enriched from blood (not recorded which). The chain is built from TRBV19 and TRBJ1-2, with 7 bases that match TRBD1. The sequence was obtained from a woman in her thirties or forties with acute COVID-19. The CDR3 protein is CASSLNTWQGVNYGYTF. DNA for the CDR3: TGTGCCAGTAGTCTTAATACGTGGCAGGGGGTGAACTATGGCTACACCTTC. The whole variable domain, filled in from reference TRBV19 and TRBJ1-2, reads DGGITQSPKYLFRKEGQNVTLSCEQNLNHDAMYWYRQDPGQGLRLIYYSQIVNDFQKGDIAEGYSVSREKKESFPLTVTSAQKNPTAFYLCASSLNTWQGVNYGYTFGSGTRLTVV.